This entry lists 14 T cell receptor beta chains sequenced from one sample in a study of ipilimumab plus nivolumab after autologous stem cell transplantation. Method: immunoSEQ multiplex PCR; TCRdb's copy keeps in-frame clones and lacks some. This sample has under 30,000 clones; more than 70% occur once, and the top ten carry 5.2%. Sequencing was performed on PBMCs, taken in a trial of ipilimumab plus nivolumab as post-transplant consolidation. These receptors were taken from a male donor with diffuse large B-cell lymphoma.

The chain recombines TRBV15 with TRBJ1-3; 8 bases fit TRBD1. The length of the CDR3 is 15 residues. Germline CDR1 reads LNHNV; CDR2 reads YYDKDF (reference sequence). With V trimmed by 5 bases and J by 4 bases, 7 bases remained unmatched. The CDR3 region has the DNA TGTGCCACCAGCCCTCGGACAGGGTTCGGAAACACCATATATTTT. Translating gives CATSPRTGFGNTIYF.

This clone was seen just once. The chain has TRBV30 and TRBJ1-2; D not resolved. The CDR3 has 15 amino acids. CDR1 is GTSNPN and CDR2 is SVGIG in the germline V gene (reference sequence). V was cut by 1 base and J by 5 bases, with 17 bases left in between. CDR3 in amino acids: CAWSGMTSSPYGYTF. CDR3 DNA sequence: TGTGCCTGGAGTGGAATGACTTCTTCCCCATATGGCTACACCTTC.

This clone was found a few times. The chain has TRBV5-1 and TRBJ1-4; TRBD1 matches 11 bases. V shed 0 bases and J 11 bases; nucleotides not matched to a gene: 3. Germline CDR1 and CDR2: SGHRS and YFSETQ. The CDR3 runs 14 residues. Written as DNA, the CDR3 is TGCGCCAGCAGCTTGGAGGGGACAGGGGGGAAACTGTTTTTT. It translates to CASSLEGTGGKLFF.

V and J are TRBV6-7 and TRBJ2-1; TRBD2 agrees at 8 bases. TRBV6-7 is an open reading frame whose function is uncertain. V was pared by 7 bases and J by 8 bases, with 4 bases of the junction left unmatched. The CDR3 has 12 residues. The CDR3 spells CASNGAGDEQFF. The DNA for the CDR3 is TGTGCCAGCAATGGAGCGGGGGATGAGCAGTTCTTC.

The CDR3 DNA follows: TGCGCCAGCAGCTTGGATGGCACAGATACGCAGTATTTT. It specifies CASSLDGTDTQYF. This rearrangement joins TRBV5-1 to TRBJ2-3; no firm D call. Germline V gene lookup returns CDR1 SGHRS and CDR2 YFSETQ. The CDR3 is made up of 13 amino acids. Trimming pared 0 bases from V and 1 base from J, leaving 3 bases between.

The chain recombines TRBV6-1 with TRBJ2-3; 8 bases map to TRBD1. CDR1 MNHNS and CDR2 SASEGT come from the germline V gene. The CDR3 covers 17 residues. V gave up 2 bases and J gave up 5 bases; unmatched junction bases: 12. The CDR3 reads CASSERRPGGFQDTQYF. CDR3 sequence (DNA): TGTGCCAGCAGTGAAAGGAGGCCAGGGGGCTTTCAAGATACGCAGTATTTT.

This clone occurred a few times. One end of the junction does not line up with germline, which may come from a read error. The chain links TRBV7-7 to TRBJ2-3; D gene unclear. The CDR3 runs 13 residues. Germline V gives CDR1 SSHAT, CDR2 FNYEAQ (reference sequence). CDR3 coding DNA: TGTGCTAGCAGCTTAAAGGTCACAGATACGCAGTATTTT. Its translation: CASSLKVTDTQYF.

The chain carries TRBV2 and TRBJ1-3; D might be TRBD1 (5 bases). The germline gives CDR1 SNHLY, CDR2 FYNNEI. V was clipped by 6 bases and J by 4 bases, with 16 bases between them. There are 15 residues in the CDR3. This CDR3 is CASRGVGLGGNTIYF. The DNA of the CDR3 is TGTGCCAGCAGGGGGGTGGGCCTGGGAGGAAACACCATATATTTT.

This chain uses TRBV7-8 with TRBJ1-2, with unresolved D. V lost 1 base and J lost 7, with 13 bases in between. This CDR3 is built from 14 residues. The V gene's germline CDR1 is SGHVS and CDR2 FQNEAQ. Here the CDR3 reads CASSLGLWSGGYTF. The CDR3 DNA reads TGTGCCAGCAGCTTAGGTCTGTGGTCTGGTGGCTACACCTTC.

This chain links TRBV2 with TRBJ2-1, with TRBD1 identical over 8 bases. Trimming took 5 bases from V and 3 from J; bases not matched to a gene: 6. Germline lookup yields CDR1 SNHLY and CDR2 FYNNEI. The CDR3 has 15 residues. The CDR3 spells CASSFDRGYYNEQFF. CDR3 in DNA: TGTGCCAGCAGTTTCGACAGGGGCTACTACAATGAGCAGTTCTTC.

The V gene is TRBV19, the J gene TRBJ1-2, with 10 bases that match TRBD1. V was clipped by 3 bases and J by 4 bases; unmatched bases: 14. The CDR3 has 18 amino acids. The germline V gene encodes CDR1 LNHDA and CDR2 SQIVND (reference sequence). CDR3 loop: CASSIQAGTGAVFYGYTF. CDR3 coding DNA: TGTGCCAGTAGTATCCAAGCCGGGACAGGGGCCGTATTCTATGGCTACACCTTC.

This chain links TRBV12-5 with TRBJ1-3; D possibly corresponds to TRBD1 (5 bases). The CDR3 runs to 15 residues. Germline V lookup: CDR1 LGHNT, CDR2 FRNRAP. Trimming removed 5 bases at V and 4 bases at J, with 15 bases between. The CDR3 reads CASGAAGGGGNTIYF. The CDR3 DNA follows: TGTGCTAGTGGTGCCGCGGGGGGAGGCGGAAACACCATATATTTT.

The V gene is TRBV6-5, the J gene TRBJ1-1; no definite D call. Between the trimmed V and J ends, which lost 2 bases and 2 bases, there was a span of 9 bases. CDR3 length equals 14 residues. Germline-derived CDR1 and CDR2 are MNHEY and SVGAGI. DNA of the CDR3: TGTGCCAGCAGTTACCCGCGTAGAAACACTGAAGCTTTCTTT. As protein: CASSYPRRNTEAFF.

This chain connects TRBV7-2 to TRBJ1-2, with 9 bases fitting TRBD1. Germline assignment: CDR1 SGHTA and CDR2 FQGNSA. The CDR3 is 14 amino acids. V lost 5 bases and J lost 4; bases outside the gene matches: 5. Here the CDR3 DNA reads TGTGCCAGCAGCCGGGACAGGGAGGGCTATGGCTACACCTTC. Its protein product is CASSRDREGYGYTF.